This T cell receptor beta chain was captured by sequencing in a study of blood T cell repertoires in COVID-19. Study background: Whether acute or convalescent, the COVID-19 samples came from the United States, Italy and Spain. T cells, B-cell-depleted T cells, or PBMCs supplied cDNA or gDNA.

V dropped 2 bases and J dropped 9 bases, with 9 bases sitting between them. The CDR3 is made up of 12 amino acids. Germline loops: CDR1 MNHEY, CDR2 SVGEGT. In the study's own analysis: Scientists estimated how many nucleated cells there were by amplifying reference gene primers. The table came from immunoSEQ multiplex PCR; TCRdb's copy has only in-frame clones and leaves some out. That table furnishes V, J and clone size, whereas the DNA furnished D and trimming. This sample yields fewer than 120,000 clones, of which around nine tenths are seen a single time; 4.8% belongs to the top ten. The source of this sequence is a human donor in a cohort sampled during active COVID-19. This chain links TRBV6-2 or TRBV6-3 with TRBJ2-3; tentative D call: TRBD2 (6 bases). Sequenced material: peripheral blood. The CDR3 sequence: CASSYDRGTQYF. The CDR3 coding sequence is TGTGCCAGCAGTTACGATCGGGGGACGCAGTATTTT.